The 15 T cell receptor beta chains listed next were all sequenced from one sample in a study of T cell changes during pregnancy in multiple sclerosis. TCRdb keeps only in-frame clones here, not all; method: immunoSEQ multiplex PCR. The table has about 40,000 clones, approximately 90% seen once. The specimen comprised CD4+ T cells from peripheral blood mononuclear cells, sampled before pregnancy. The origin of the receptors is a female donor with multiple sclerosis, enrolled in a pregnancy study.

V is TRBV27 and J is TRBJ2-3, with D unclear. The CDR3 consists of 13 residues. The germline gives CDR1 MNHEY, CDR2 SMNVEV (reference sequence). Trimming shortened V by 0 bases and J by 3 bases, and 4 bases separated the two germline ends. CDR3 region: CASSLSTTDTQYF. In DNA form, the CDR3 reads TGTGCCAGCAGTTTATCTACAACAGATACGCAGTATTTT.

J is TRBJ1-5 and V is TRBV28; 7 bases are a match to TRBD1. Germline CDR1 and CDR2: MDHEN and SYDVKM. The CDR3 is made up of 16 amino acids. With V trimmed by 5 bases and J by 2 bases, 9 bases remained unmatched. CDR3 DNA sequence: TGTGCCAGCAGTCCAAGACAGGGATGGCGCAATCAGCCCCAGCATTTT. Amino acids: CASSPRQGWRNQPQHF.

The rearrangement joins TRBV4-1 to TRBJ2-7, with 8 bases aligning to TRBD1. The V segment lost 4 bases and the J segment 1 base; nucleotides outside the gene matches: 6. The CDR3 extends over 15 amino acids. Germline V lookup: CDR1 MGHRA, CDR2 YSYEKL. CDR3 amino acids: CASSRRQGSSYEQYF. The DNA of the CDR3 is TGCGCCAGCAGCCGTAGACAGGGGAGTTCCTACGAGCAGTACTTC.

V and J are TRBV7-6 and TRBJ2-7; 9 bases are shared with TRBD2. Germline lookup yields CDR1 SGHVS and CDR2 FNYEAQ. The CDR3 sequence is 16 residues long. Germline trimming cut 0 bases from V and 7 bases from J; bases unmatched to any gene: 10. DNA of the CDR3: TGTGCCAGCAGCTTAGCGTTGGGGGCTAGCGGGACAGAGCAGTACTTC. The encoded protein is CASSLALGASGTEQYF. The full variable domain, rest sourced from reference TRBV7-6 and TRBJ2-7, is GAGVSQSPRYKVTKRGQDVALRCDPISGHVSLYWYRQALGQGPEFLTYFNYEAQQDKSGLPNDRFSAERPEGSISTLTIQRTEQRDSAMYRCASSLALGASGTEQYFGPGTRLTVT.

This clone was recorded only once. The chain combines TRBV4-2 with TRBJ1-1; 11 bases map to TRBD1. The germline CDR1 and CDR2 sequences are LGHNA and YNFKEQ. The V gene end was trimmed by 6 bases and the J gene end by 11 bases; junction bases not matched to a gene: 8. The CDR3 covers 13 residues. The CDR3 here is CASRRTGGPGAFF. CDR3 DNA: TGTGCCAGCAGAAGGACAGGGGGCCCTGGGGCTTTCTTT.

The CDR3: CASSTSGLNTGELFF. CDR3 DNA sequence: TGTGCCAGCAGTACTAGCGGGTTGAACACCGGGGAGCTGTTTTTT. The V call is TRBV28, the J call TRBJ2-2; 9 bases fit TRBD2. The CDR3 consists of 15 residues. V gave up 5 bases and J gave up 1 base; unmatched junction bases: 2. CDR1 MDHEN and CDR2 SYDVKM come from the germline V gene.

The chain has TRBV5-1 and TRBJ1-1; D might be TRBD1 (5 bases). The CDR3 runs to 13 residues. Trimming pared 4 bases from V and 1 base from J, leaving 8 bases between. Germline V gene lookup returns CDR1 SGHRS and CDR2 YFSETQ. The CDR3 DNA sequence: TGCGCCAGCAGCGACAGACCGAACACTGAAGCTTTCTTT. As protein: CASSDRPNTEAFF.

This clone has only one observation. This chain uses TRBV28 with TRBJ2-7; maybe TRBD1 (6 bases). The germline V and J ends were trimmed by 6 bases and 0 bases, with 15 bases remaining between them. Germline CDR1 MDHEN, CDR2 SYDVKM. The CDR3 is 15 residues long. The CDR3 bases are TGTGCCAGCAGCACTAGGGGGTCGGGCTCCTACGAGCAGTACTTC. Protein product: CASSTRGSGSYEQYF. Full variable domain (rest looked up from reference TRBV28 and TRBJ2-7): DVKVTQSSRYLVKRTGEKVFLECVQDMDHENMFWYRQDPGLGLRLIYFSYDVKMKEKGDIPEGYSVSREKKERFSLILESASTNQTSMYLCASSTRGSGSYEQYFGPGTRLTVT.

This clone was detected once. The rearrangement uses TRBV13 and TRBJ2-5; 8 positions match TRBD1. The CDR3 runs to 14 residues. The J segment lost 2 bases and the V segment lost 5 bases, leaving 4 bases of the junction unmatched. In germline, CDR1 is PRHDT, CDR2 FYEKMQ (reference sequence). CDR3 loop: CASSPGQGQETQYF. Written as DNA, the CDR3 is TGTGCCAGCAGCCCCGGACAGGGACAAGAGACCCAGTACTTC.

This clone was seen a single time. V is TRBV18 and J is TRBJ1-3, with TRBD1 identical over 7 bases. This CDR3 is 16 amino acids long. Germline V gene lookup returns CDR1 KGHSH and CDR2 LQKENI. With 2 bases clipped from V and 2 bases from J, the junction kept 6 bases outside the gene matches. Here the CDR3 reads CASSPYGTVAGNTIYF. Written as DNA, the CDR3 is TGTGCCAGCTCACCATATGGGACAGTCGCTGGAAACACCATATATTTT. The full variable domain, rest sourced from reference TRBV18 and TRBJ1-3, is NAGVMQNPRHLVRRRGQEARLRCSPMKGHSHVYWYRQLPEEGLKFMVYLQKENIIDESGMPKERFSAEFPKEGPSILRIQQVVRGDSAAYFCASSPYGTVAGNTIYFGEGSWLTVV.

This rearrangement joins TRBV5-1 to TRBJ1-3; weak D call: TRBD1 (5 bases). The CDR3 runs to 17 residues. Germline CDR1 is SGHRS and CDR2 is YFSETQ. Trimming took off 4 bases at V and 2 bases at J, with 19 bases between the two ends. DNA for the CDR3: TGCGCCAGCAGCCTGGGGCGGGAGACACCTCCTGGAAACACCATATATTTT. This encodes CASSLGRETPPGNTIYF.

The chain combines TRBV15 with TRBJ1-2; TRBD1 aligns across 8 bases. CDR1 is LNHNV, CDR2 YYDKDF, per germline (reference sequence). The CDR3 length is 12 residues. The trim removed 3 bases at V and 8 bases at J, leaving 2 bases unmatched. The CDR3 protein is CATSRTGEGYTF. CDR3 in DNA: TGTGCCACCAGCAGGACAGGGGAGGGCTACACCTTC.

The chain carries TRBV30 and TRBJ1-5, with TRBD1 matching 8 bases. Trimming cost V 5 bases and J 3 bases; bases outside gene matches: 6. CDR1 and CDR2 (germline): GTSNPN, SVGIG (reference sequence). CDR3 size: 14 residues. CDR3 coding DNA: TGTGCCTGGGCCGACAGGGGTAACAATCAGCCCCAGCATTTT. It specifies CAWADRGNNQPQHF.

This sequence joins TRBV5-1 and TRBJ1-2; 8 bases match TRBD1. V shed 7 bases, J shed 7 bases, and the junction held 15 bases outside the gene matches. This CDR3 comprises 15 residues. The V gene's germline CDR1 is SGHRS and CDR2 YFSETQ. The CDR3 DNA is TGCGCCAGCGGCGATACTGCAGGGGGCGCAAGTGGCTACACCTTC. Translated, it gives CASGDTAGGASGYTF. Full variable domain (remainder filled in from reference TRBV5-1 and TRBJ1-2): KAGVTQTPRYLIKTRGQQVTLSCSPISGHRSVSWYQQTPGQGLQFLFEYFSETQRNKGNFPGRFSGRQFSNSRSEMNVSTLELGDSALYLCASGDTAGGASGYTFGSGTRLTVV.

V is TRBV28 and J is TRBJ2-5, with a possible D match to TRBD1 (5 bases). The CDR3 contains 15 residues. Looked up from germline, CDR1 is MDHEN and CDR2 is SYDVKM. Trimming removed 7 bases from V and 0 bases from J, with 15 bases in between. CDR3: CASTLGRTYQETQYF. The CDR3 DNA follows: TGTGCCAGCACCTTGGGGCGGACCTACCAAGAGACCCAGTACTTC.